This entry is about one T cell receptor (beta chain). This record belongs to a study of cytomegalovirus exposure and HLA in healthy donors. Primers included in the PCR were 60 Vbeta and 13 Jbeta primers. Clones were sequenced by immunoSEQ multiplex PCR, and TCRdb holds only the in-frame ones, with some missing. The table lists about 78,000 clones, roughly 60% of them singletons. Unmatched junction bases numbered 3, after V lost 0 bases and J lost 2 bases. The CDR3 sequence is 15 residues long. Germline CDR1 is SNHLY and CDR2 is FYNNEI. This TCR was recovered from a young man in good health and CMV-seropositive. The sequenced sample was PBMCs. This chain connects TRBV2 to TRBJ2-5, with 7 bases identical to TRBD2. CDR3 region: CASSEAGGGQETQYF. Here the CDR3 DNA reads TGTGCCAGCAGTGAAGCGGGGGGGGGACAAGAGACCCAGTACTTC. Full variable domain (rest looked up from reference TRBV2 and TRBJ2-5): EPEVTQTPSHQVTQMGQEVILRCVPISNHLYFYWYRQILGQKVEFLVSFYNNEISEKSEIFDDQFSVERPDGSNFTLKIRSTKLEDSAMYFCASSEAGGGQETQYFGPGTRLLVL.